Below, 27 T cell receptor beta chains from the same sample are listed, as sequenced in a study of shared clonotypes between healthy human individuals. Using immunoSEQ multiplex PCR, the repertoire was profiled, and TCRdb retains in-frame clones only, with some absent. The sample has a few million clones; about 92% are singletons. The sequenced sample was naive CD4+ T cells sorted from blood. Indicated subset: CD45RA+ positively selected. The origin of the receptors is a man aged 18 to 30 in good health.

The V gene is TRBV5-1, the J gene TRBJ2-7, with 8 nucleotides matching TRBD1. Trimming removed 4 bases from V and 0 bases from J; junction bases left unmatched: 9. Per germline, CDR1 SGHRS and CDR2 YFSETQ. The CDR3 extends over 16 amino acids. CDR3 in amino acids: CASSAGGGLLSYEQYF. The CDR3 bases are TGCGCCAGCAGCGCAGGGGGCGGGCTCCTCTCCTACGAGCAGTACTTC.

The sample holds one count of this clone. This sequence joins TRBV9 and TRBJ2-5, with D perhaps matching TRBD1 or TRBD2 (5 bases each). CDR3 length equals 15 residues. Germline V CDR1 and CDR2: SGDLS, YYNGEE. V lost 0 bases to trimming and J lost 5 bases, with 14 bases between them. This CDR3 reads CASSVAEGMLETQYF. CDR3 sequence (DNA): TGTGCCAGCAGCGTAGCCGAGGGGATGTTGGAGACCCAGTACTTC. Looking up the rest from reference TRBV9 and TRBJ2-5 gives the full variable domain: DSGVTQTPKHLITATGQRVTLRCSPRSGDLSVYWYQQSLDQGLQFLIQYYNGEERAKGNILERFSAQQFPDLHSELNLSSLELGDSALYFCASSVAEGMLETQYFGPGTRLLVL.

The CDR3 protein is CASSLDNLNTEAFF. The CDR3 DNA reads TGCGCCAGCAGCTTGGATAACTTGAACACTGAAGCTTTCTTT. The V gene is TRBV5-1, the J gene TRBJ1-1; no clear D. The V gene's germline CDR1 is SGHRS and CDR2 YFSETQ. The V gene lost 0 bases and the J gene lost 0 bases, with 6 bases spanning the gap. This CDR3 contains 14 residues.

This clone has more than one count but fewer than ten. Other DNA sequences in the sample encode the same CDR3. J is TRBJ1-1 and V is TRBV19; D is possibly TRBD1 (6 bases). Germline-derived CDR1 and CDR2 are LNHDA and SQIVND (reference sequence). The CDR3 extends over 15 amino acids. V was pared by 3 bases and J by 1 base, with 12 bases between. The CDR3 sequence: CASSIQGLTNTEAFF. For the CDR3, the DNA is TGTGCCAGTAGTATCCAGGGGCTGACGAACACTGAAGCTTTCTTT.

For the CDR3, the DNA is TGTGCCAGTAGTAACCGGGGGGTTGGCTCCTACAATGAGCAGTTCTTC. This codes for CASSNRGVGSYNEQFF. The chain is built from TRBV19 and TRBJ2-1; 7 bases fit TRBD2. V lost 4 bases and J lost 0; bases outside the gene matches: 6. Germline CDR1 is LNHDA and CDR2 is SQIVND (reference sequence). The CDR3 runs 16 residues.

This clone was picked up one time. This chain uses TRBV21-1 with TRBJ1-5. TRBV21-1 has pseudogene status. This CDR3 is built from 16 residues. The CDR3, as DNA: TGTGCCAGCAGCATTCGCGGGGGGGCCTACCATCAGCCCCAGCATTTT. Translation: CASSIRGGAYHQPQHF.

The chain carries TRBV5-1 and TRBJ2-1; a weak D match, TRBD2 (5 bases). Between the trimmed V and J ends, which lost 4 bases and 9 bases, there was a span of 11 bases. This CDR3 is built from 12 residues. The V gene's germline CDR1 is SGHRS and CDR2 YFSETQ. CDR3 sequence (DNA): TGCGCCAGCAGCCCGACTACGAGTGAGCAGTTCTTC. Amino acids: CASSPTTSEQFF.

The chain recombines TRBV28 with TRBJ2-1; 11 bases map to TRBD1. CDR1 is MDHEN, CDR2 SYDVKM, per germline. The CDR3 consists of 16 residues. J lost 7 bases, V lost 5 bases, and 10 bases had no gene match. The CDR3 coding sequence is TGTGCCAGCAGTCTCCCGGACAGGGGGCTGAGTAATGAGCAGTTCTTC. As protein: CASSLPDRGLSNEQFF.

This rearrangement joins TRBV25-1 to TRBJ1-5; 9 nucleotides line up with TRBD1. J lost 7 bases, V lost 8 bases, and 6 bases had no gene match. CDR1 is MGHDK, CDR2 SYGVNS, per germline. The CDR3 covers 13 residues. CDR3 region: CASGDRVSQPQHF. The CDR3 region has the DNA TGTGCCAGCGGGGACAGGGTAAGCCAGCCCCAGCATTTT.

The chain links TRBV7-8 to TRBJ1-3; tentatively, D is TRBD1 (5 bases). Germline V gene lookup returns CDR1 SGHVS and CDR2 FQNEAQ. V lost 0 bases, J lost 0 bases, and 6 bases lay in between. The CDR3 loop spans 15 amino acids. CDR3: CASSLARGSGNTIYF. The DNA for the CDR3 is TGTGCCAGCAGCTTAGCGAGGGGCTCTGGAAACACCATATATTTT. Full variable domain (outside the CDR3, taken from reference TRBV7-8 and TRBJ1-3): GAGVSQSPRYKVAKRGQDVALRCDPISGHVSLFWYQQALGQGPEFLTYFQNEAQLDKSGLPSDRFFAERPEGSVSTLKIQRTQQEDSAVYLCASSLARGSGNTIYFGEGSWLTVV.

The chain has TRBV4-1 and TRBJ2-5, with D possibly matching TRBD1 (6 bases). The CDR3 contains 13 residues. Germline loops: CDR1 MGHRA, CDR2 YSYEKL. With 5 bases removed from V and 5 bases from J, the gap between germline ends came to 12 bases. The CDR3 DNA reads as TGCGCCAGCAGCAAGGGGGTCGCGGAGACCCAGTACTTC. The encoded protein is CASSKGVAETQYF.

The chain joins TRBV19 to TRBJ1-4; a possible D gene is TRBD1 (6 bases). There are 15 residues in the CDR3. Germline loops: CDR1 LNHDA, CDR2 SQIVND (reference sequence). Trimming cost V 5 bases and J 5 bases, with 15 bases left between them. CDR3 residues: CASSLNRDTNEKLFF. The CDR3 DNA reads TGTGCCAGTAGTCTCAACCGGGACACCAATGAAAAACTGTTTTTT.

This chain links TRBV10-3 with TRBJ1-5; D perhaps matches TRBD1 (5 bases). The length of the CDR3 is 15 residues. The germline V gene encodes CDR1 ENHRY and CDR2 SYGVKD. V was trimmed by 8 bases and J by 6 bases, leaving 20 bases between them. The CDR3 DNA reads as TGTGCCATCTCAACCCATCGGGACGATGCTCAGCCCCAGCATTTT. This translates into CAISTHRDDAQPQHF.

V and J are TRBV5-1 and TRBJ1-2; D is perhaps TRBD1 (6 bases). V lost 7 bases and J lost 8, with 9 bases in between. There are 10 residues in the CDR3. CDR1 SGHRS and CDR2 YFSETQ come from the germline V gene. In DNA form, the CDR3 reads TGCGCCAGCTTGGGGGGCGGCTACACCTTC. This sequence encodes CASLGGGYTF.

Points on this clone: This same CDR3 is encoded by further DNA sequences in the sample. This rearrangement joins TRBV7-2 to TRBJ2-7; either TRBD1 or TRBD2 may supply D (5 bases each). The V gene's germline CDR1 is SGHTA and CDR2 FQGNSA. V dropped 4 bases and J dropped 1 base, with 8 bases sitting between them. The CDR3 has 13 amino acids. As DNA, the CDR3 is TGTGCCAGCAGCTCGGGACCTTCCTACGAGCAGTACTTC. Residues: CASSSGPSYEQYF.

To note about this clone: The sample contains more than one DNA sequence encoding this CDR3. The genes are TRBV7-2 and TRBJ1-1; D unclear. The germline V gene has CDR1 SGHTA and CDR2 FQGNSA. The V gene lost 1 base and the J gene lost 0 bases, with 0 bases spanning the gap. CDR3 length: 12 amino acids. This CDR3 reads CASSLVNTEAFF. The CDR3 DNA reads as TGTGCCAGCAGCTTAGTGAACACTGAAGCTTTCTTT.

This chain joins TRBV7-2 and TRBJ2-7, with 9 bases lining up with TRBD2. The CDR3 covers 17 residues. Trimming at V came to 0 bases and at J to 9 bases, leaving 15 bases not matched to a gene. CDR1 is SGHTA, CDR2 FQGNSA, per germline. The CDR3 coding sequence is TGTGCCAGCAGCTTAGCCCATACCACGGGACTAGCATCGGCGCAGTACTTC. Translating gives CASSLAHTTGLASAQYF.

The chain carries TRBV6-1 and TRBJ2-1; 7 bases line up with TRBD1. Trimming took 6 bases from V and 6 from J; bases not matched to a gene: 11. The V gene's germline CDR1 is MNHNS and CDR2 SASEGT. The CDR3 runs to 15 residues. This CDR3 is CASRDKDRAGNEQFF. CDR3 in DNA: TGTGCCAGCAGGGATAAAGACAGGGCGGGCAATGAGCAGTTCTTC.

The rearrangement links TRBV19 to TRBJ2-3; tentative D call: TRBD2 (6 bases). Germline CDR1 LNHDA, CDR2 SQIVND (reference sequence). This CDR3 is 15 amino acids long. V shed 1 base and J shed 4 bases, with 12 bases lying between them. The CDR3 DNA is TGTGCCAGTAGTATAGCGCTAGCGACTGCAGATACGCAGTATTTT. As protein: CASSIALATADTQYF.

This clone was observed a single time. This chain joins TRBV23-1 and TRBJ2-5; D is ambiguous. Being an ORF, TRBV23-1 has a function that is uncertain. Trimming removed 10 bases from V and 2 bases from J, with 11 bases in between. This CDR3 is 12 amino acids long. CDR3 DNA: TGCGCCACCCCGGGTCTGCAAGAGACCCAGTACTTC. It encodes CATPGLQETQYF.

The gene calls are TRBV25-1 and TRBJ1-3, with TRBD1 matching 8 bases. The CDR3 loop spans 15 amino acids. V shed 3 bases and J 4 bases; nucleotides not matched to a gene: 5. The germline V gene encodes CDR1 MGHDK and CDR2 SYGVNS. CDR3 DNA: TGTGCCAGCAGTGACCCGGGACAGGTGGGAAACACCATATATTTT. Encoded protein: CASSDPGQVGNTIYF.

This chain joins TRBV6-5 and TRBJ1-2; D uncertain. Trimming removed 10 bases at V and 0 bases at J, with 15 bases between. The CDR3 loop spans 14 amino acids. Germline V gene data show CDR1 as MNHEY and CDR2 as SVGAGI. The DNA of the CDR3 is TGTGCCACCTCTAGAGGAGGTCCTAACTATGGCTACACCTTC. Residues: CATSRGGPNYGYTF.

CDR3 region: CAWSPRRLAGVTYEQYF. In DNA, the CDR3 is TGTGCCTGGAGTCCGAGACGTTTAGCGGGGGTAACCTACGAGCAGTACTTC. This chain connects TRBV30 to TRBJ2-7; 9 nucleotides match TRBD2. The CDR3 length is 17 residues. V was clipped by 2 bases and J by 2 bases; unmatched bases: 13. CDR1 and CDR2 from the germline V gene are GTSNPN and SVGIG (reference sequence).

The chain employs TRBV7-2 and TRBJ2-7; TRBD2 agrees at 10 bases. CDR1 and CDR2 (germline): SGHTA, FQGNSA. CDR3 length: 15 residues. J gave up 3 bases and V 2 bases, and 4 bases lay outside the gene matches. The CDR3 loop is CASSLQGTSDYEQYF. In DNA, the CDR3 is TGTGCCAGCAGCTTACAGGGGACTAGCGACTACGAGCAGTACTTC.

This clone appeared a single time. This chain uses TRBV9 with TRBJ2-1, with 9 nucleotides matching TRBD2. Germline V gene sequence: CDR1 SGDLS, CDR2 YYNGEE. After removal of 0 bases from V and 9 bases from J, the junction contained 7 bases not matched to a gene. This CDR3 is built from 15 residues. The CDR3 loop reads CASSVAAGGIGEQFF. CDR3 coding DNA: TGTGCCAGCAGCGTAGCGGCGGGGGGGATCGGTGAGCAGTTCTTC.

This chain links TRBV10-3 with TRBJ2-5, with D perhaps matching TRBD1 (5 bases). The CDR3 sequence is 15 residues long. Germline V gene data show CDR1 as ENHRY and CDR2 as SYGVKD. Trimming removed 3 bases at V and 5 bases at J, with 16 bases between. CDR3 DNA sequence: TGTGCCATCAGTGACTCCGACAGTACTTGGGAGACCCAGTACTTC. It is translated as CAISDSDSTWETQYF.

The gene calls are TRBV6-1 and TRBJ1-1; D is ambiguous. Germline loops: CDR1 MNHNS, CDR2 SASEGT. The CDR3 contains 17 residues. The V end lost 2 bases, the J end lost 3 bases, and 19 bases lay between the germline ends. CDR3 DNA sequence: TGTGCCAGCAGTGAATTTTACGGTCGGCGCTGGGACACTGAAGCTTTCTTT. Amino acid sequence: CASSEFYGRRWDTEAFF.